This passage covers 12 T cell receptor beta chains from one sample sequenced in a study of identifying expanded T cells in peripheral blood. Data came from immunoSEQ multiplex PCR; TCRdb stores just in-frame clones and leaves some out. The table has 91,000 or so clones, almost 90% seen once; the top ten hold about 4%. Sequenced material: blood. The origin of the receptors is a person between 18 and 70 years old in good health.

The chain links TRBV29-1 to TRBJ2-5; 7 bases match TRBD1. V lost 7 bases to trimming and J lost 4 bases; unmatched junction nucleotides: 6. The germline V gene encodes CDR1 SQVTM and CDR2 ANQGSEA. The CDR3 contains 12 residues. The CDR3 protein is CSATGAGETQYF. The CDR3 nucleotides are TGCAGCGCAACAGGGGCGGGAGAGACCCAGTACTTC.

The rearrangement links TRBV5-8 to TRBJ2-4; tentative D call: TRBD1 (5 bases). V lost 2 bases and J 6 bases, leaving 12 bases between the germline ends. Germline V gives CDR1 SGHTS, CDR2 YDEGEE. CDR3 length equals 14 residues. The CDR3 loop reads CASSFGHARNIQYF. Written as DNA, the CDR3 is TGTGCCAGCAGCTTCGGACACGCTCGAAACATTCAGTACTTC.

The chain uses TRBV29-1 and TRBJ2-6; D is perhaps TRBD1 (6 bases). The CDR3 has 15 residues. Germline loops: CDR1 SQVTM, CDR2 ANQGSEA. The V end was cut by 7 bases, the J end by 4 bases, with 17 bases between. The CDR3 DNA reads as TGCAGCGCCAGAACCGACAGGACCGGGGCCAACGTCCTGACTTTC. Its protein is CSARTDRTGANVLTF.

This chain joins TRBV6-5 and TRBJ2-7, with D tentatively TRBD1 or TRBD2 (5 bases each). V lost 4 bases and J 3 bases, leaving 10 bases between the germline ends. The CDR3 length is 13 residues. The germline gives CDR1 MNHEY, CDR2 SVGAGI. The CDR3 DNA reads TGTGCCAGCAGTTCAGGGACGTACTACGAGCAGTACTTC. Translation: CASSSGTYYEQYF.

This chain links TRBV4-3 with TRBJ2-4; D unclear. The V gene's germline CDR1 is LGHNA and CDR2 YSLEER. The V and J ends lost 4 bases and 8 bases respectively, with 12 bases between them. This CDR3 spans 13 amino acids. The CDR3 loop reads CASSPTPKDIQYF. CDR3 DNA sequence: TGCGCCAGCAGCCCAACCCCGAAGGACATTCAGTACTTC.

V usage is TRBV29-1 and J usage is TRBJ2-5, with D possibly being TRBD2 (6 bases). The CDR3 spans 15 residues. The V gene lost 6 bases and the J gene lost 2 bases, with 19 bases spanning the gap. Germline V gives CDR1 SQVTM, CDR2 ANQGSEA. In DNA form, the CDR3 reads TGCAGCGTCCCCGGGGCGGGGCCCTCTCAAGAGACCCAGTACTTC. Its translation: CSVPGAGPSQETQYF.

The V gene is TRBV9, the J gene TRBJ2-7; no clear D. This CDR3 contains 15 residues. Trimming removed 0 bases at V and 2 bases at J, with 12 bases between. The V gene's germline CDR1 is SGDLS and CDR2 YYNGEE. The CDR3 nucleotides are TGTGCCAGCAGCGTAGGGGCTGAAAGTCCCTACGAGCAGTACTTC. Translation gives CASSVGAESPYEQYF.

This chain joins TRBV7-9 and TRBJ1-1; 10 bases fit TRBD1. CDR3 size: 15 residues. J gave up 5 bases and V 3 bases, and 6 bases lay outside the gene matches. Germline CDR1 and CDR2: SEHNR and FQNEAQ (reference sequence). CDR3 sequence: CASSFRDRGGTEAFF. For the CDR3, the DNA is TGTGCCAGCAGCTTTAGGGACAGGGGAGGGACTGAAGCTTTCTTT.

The CDR3 bases are TGTGCCAGCAGCAGCCGGACAGGATACGAGCAGTACTTC. It yields the protein CASSSRTGYEQYF. The chain carries TRBV7-9 and TRBJ2-7; 7 nucleotides align to TRBD1. Germline loops: CDR1 SEHNR, CDR2 FQNEAQ (reference sequence). Unmatched junction bases numbered 5, after V lost 5 bases and J lost 4 bases. The CDR3 is made up of 13 amino acids.

This chain uses TRBV27 with TRBJ1-5; a possible D gene is TRBD1 (6 bases). With 6 bases removed from V and 0 bases from J, the gap between germline ends came to 9 bases. Germline-derived CDR1 and CDR2 are MNHEY and SMNVEV (reference sequence). The CDR3 runs 14 residues. CDR3 sequence: CASRRTDSNQPQHF. The CDR3 DNA reads TGTGCCAGCAGACGGACAGATAGCAATCAGCCCCAGCATTTT.

The chain carries TRBV10-3 and TRBJ1-2, with unresolved D. Germline V CDR1 and CDR2: ENHRY, SYGVKD. V was trimmed by 4 bases and J by 3 bases, leaving 12 bases between them. The length of the CDR3 is 14 residues. The CDR3 region is CAISGASWDYGYTF. In DNA, the CDR3 is TGTGCCATCAGTGGGGCATCCTGGGACTATGGCTACACCTTC.

The chain recombines TRBV9 with TRBJ1-1, with D unclear. The V gene lost 1 base and the J gene lost 0 bases, with 13 bases spanning the gap. Germline-derived CDR1 and CDR2 are SGDLS and YYNGEE. The CDR3 loop spans 16 amino acids. The CDR3 protein is CASSVKGSNMNTEAFF. CDR3 nucleotide sequence: TGTGCCAGCAGCGTAAAGGGATCGAACATGAACACTGAAGCTTTCTTT. Filled out from reference TRBV9 and TRBJ1-1, the complete variable domain reads DSGVTQTPKHLITATGQRVTLRCSPRSGDLSVYWYQQSLDQGLQFLIQYYNGEERAKGNILERFSAQQFPDLHSELNLSSLELGDSALYFCASSVKGSNMNTEAFFGQGTRLTVV.